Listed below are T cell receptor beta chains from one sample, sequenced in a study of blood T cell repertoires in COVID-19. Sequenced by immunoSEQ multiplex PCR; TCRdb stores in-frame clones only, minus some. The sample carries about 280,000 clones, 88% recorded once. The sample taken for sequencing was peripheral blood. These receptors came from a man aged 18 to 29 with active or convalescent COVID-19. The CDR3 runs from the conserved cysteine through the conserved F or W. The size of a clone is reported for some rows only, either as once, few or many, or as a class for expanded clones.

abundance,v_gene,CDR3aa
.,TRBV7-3,CASSLQGQGTDTQYF
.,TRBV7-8,CASSRGMNTGELFF
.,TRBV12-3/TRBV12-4,CASSLRNYGYTF
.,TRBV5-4,CASSSDRVSYNEQFF
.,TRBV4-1,CASSQDRSLFNYGYTF
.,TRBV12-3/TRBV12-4,CASSFTGYEQYF
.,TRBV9,CASSVAGGGSNEQFF
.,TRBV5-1,CASSEQGQSNQPQHF
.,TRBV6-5,CASSPDRGVNYGYTF
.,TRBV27,CATRTGGYEQYF
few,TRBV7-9,CASSLVRGPYEQYF
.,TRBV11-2,CASRHINPGTSGRINEQFF
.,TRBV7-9,CASSLGQPALGLFF
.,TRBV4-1,CASSFRTGGLNQPQHF
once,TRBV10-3,CATSPSSRGTEAFF
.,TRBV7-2,CASSPNRGGLEQYF
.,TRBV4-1,CASWSGKSTDTQYF
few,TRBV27,CASSLSQGRLFGYTF
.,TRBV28,CASSEDRENTEAFF
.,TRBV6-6,CASSSRTGEAFF
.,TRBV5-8,CASSRYTGEQFF
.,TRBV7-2,CASSLILGLAFF
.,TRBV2,CASSESGENQPQHF
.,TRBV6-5,CASTPWEQGGGYTF
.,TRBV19,CASSIGGSYTEAFF
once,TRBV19,CASSPRGGQGGYGYTF
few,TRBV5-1,CASSLQGAISGELFF